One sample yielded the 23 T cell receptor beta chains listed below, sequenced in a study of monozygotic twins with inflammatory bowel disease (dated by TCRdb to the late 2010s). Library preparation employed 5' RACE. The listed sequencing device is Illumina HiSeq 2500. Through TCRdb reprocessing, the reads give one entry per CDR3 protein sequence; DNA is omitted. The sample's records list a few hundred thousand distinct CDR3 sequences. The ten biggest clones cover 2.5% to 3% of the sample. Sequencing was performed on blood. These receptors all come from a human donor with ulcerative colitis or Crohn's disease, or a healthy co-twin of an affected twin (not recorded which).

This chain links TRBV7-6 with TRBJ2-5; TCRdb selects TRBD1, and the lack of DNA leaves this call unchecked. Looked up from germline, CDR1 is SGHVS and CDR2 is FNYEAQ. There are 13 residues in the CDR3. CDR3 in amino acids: CASSWTQGETQYF.

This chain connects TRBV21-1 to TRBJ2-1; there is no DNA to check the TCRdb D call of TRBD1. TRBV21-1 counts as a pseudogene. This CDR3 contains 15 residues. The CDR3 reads CASSIPGGGRNEQFF.

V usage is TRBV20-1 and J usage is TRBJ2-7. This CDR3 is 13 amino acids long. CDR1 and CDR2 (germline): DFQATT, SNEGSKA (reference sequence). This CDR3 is CSAKFRPSYEQYF.

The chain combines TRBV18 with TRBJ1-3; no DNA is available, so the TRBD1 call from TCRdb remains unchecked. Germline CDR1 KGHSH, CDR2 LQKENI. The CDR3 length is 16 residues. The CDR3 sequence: CASSASGADSGNTIYF.

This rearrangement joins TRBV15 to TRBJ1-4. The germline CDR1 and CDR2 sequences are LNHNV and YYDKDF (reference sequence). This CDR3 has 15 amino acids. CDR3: CATSSRGGSYEKLFF.

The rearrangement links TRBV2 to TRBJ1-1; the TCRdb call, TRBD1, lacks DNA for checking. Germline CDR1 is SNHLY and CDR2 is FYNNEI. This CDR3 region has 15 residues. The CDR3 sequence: CASSPYGHENTEAFF.

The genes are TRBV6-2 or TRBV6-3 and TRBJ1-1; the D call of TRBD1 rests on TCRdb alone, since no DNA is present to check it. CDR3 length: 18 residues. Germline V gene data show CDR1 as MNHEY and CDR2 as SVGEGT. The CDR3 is CASSYSGRSGRRSTEAFF.

CDR3 sequence: CASSKESSGNTIYF. The V call is TRBV5-1, the J call TRBJ1-3. This CDR3 comprises 14 residues. The germline gives CDR1 SGHRS, CDR2 YFSETQ.

CDR3: CASSEQAANNQPQHF. The chain couples TRBV4-1 to TRBJ1-5; checking the TCRdb D call of TRBD1 is not possible without DNA. Germline V CDR1 and CDR2: MGHRA, YSYEKL. The CDR3 is made up of 15 amino acids.

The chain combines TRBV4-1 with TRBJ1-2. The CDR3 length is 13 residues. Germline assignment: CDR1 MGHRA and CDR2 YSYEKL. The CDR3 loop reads CASSQGRSYGYTF.

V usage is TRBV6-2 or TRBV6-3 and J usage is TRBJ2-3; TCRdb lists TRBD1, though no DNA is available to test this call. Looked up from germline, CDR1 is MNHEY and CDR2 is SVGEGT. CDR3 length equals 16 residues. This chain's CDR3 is CASSYASGGPTDTQYF.

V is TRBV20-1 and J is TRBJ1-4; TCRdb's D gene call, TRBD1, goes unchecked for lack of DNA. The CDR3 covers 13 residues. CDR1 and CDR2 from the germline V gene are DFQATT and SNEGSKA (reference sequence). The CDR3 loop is CSAREGQPEKLFF.

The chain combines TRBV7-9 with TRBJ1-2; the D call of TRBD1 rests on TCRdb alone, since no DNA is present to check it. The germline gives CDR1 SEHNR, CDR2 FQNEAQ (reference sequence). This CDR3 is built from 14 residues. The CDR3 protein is CASSYDTGTDGYTF.

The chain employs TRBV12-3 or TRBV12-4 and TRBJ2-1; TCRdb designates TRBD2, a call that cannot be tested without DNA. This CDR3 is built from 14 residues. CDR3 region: CASSHLAGFNEQFF.

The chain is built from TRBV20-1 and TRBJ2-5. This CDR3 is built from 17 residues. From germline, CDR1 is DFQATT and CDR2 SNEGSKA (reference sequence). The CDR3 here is CSARDSRTTYYQETQYF.

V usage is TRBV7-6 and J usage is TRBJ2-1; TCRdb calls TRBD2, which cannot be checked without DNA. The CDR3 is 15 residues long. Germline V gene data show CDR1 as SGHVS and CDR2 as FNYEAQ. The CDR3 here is CASSLAVGTQYEQFF.

The CDR3 here is CASSSTGGETQYF. The chain has TRBV5-4 and TRBJ2-5; the D call of TRBD1 rests on TCRdb alone, since no DNA is present to check it. Germline V gives CDR1 SGHNT, CDR2 YYREEE (reference sequence). This CDR3 contains 13 residues. Combining the CDR3 with reference TRBV5-4 and TRBJ2-5 gives the whole variable domain ETGVTQSPTHLIKTRGQQVTLRCSSQSGHNTVSWYQQALGQGPQFIFQYYREEENGRGNFPPRFSGLQFPNYSSELNVNALELDDSALYLCASSSTGGETQYFGPGTRLLVL.

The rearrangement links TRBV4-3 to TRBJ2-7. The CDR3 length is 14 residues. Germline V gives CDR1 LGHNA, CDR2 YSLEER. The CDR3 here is CASSQAYDLYEQYF.

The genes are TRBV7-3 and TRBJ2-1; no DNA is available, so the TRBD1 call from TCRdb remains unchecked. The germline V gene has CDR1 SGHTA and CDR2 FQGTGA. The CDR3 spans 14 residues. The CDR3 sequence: CASSSLGGPNEQFF.

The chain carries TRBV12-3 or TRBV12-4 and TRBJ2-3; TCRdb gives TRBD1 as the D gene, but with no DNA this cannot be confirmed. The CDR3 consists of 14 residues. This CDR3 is CASVRDQLRDTQYF.

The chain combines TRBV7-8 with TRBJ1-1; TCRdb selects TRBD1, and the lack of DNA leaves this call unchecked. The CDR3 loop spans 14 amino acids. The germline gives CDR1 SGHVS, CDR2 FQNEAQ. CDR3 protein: CASSPPDRGGEAFF.

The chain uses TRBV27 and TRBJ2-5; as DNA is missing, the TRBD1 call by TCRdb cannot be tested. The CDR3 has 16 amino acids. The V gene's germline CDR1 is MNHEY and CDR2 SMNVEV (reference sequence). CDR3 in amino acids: CASSLTRTGGLETQYF.

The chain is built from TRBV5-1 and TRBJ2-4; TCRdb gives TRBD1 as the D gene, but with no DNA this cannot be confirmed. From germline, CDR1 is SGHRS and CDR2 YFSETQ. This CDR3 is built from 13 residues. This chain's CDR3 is CASSSRTGQRPYF.